This TCR beta chain was recorded in a study of blood T cell repertoires in COVID-19. With V trimmed by 6 bases and J by 8 bases, 12 bases remained unmatched. CDR3 length equals 14 residues. From germline, CDR1 is MNHEY and CDR2 SMNVEV (reference sequence). Method: immunoSEQ multiplex PCR; TCRdb's copy keeps in-frame clones and lacks some. In the table there are about 670,000 clones, 80% to 90% of which are singletons. Sequencing input: peripheral blood. V and J are TRBV27 and TRBJ1-2, with TRBD1 matching over 7 bases. This receptor was obtained from a woman between 18 and 29 years old with acute or convalescent COVID-19. The CDR3 DNA sequence: TGTGCCAGCAGCCGACTGACAGGGAAGAAGGGCTACACCTTC. Residues: CASSRLTGKKGYTF.